This passage covers 20 T cell receptor beta chains from one sample sequenced in a study of Graves' ophthalmopathy and Graves' hyperthyroidism. The authors amplified TCR beta CDR3 regions from RNA transcripts. In the first round, RT-PCR was carried out with HTBI primers, and a multiplex PCR formed the second round. Each CDR3 protein gets one entry after TCRdb re-called the multiplex PCR reads with MiXCR. Of some 750,000 distinct CDR3 sequences in the sample, roughly two fifths were seen once. Sequencing input: peripheral blood. The receptor set was obtained from an adult man with Graves' ophthalmopathy.

A remark on this clonotype: The junction shows a germline mismatch at one end, possibly a read error. V gene TRBV7-9 combines with J gene TRBJ2-5, with 8 bases fitting TRBD1. Germline V gene lookup returns CDR1 SEHNR and CDR2 FQNEAQ (reference sequence). The CDR3 extends over 14 amino acids. The CDR3: CASSAGGVRETQYF. The DNA of the CDR3 is TGCGCCAGCAGCGCAGGGGGCGTCCGAGAGACCCAGTACTTC.

The gene calls are TRBV7-9 and TRBJ2-5, with TRBD1 matching over 7 bases. Germline V gene lookup returns CDR1 SEHNR and CDR2 FQNEAQ (reference sequence). Trimming removed 6 bases from V and 2 bases from J; junction bases left unmatched: 12. This CDR3 region has 16 residues. The DNA for the CDR3 is TGTGCCAGCAGTGACAGGGTCCGGAACCATCAAGAGACCCAGTACTTC. Amino acid sequence: CASSDRVRNHQETQYF.

The rearrangement links TRBV25-1 to TRBJ1-6; perhaps TRBD1 as D (5 bases). The CDR3 is made up of 14 amino acids. V was clipped by 3 bases and J by 9 bases, with 12 bases between them. Germline assignment: CDR1 MGHDK and CDR2 SYGVNS. The CDR3 DNA sequence: TGTGCCAGCAGTGATAGTGCCGGGGGTTCACCCCTCCACTTT. As protein: CASSDSAGGSPLHF.

The V and J genes are TRBV9 and TRBJ2-5, with 7 bases lining up with TRBD1. The germline gives CDR1 SGDLS, CDR2 YYNGEE. Trimming cost V 2 bases and J 2 bases; bases outside gene matches: 3. The CDR3 spans 14 residues. CDR3 sequence reads: CASSVGQAQETQYF. CDR3 sequence (DNA): TGTGCCAGCAGCGTTGGACAGGCGCAAGAGACCCAGTACTTC.

The table lists this clonotype with a few counts. A read error may produce the germline difference seen at one junction end. The chain joins TRBV10-2 to TRBJ1-1; TRBD1 matches 7 bases. CDR1 is WSHSY, CDR2 SAAADI, per germline. This CDR3 region has 13 residues. The CDR3 is CASRQGPNTEAFF. DNA of the CDR3: TGTGCCAGCAGACAGGGCCCGAACACTGAAGCTTTCTTT.

This sequence joins TRBV5-1 and TRBJ1-2; TRBD1 agrees at 7 bases. Germline V gene sequence: CDR1 SGHRS, CDR2 YFSETQ. The V gene end was trimmed by 0 bases and the J gene end by 2 bases; junction bases not matched to a gene: 4. The CDR3 spans 15 residues. The CDR3 DNA follows: TGCGCCAGCAGCTTGGGAGGGGGCGGAAACTATGGCTACACCTTC. Amino acids: CASSLGGGGNYGYTF.

This clonotype was seen at least ten times. The chain couples TRBV12-3 or TRBV12-4 to TRBJ1-2, with 8 bases that match TRBD1. CDR3 length equals 16 residues. Germline trimming cut 5 bases from V and 5 bases from J; bases unmatched to any gene: 13. Here the CDR3 DNA reads TGTGCCAGCAGTCTCTCAGGGGGCAAGTCTTTGTATGGCTACACCTTC. It encodes CASSLSGGKSLYGYTF.

This clonotype showed up many times. V is TRBV7-9 and J is TRBJ2-7; possibly TRBD1 for D (5 bases). CDR3 size: 12 residues. Between the trimmed V and J ends, which lost 8 bases and 3 bases, there was a span of 11 bases. The germline V gene has CDR1 SEHNR and CDR2 FQNEAQ (reference sequence). CDR3 residues: CASGREDYEQYF. The CDR3 nucleotides read TGTGCCAGCGGCAGGGAAGACTACGAGCAGTACTTC.

This clonotype has just a few counts. The rearrangement uses TRBV6-6 and TRBJ2-7; the D gene is possibly TRBD2 (6 bases). CDR3 size: 14 residues. The germline CDR1 and CDR2 sequences are MNHNY and SVGAGI (reference sequence). Trimming took off 2 bases at V and 3 bases at J, with 11 bases between the two ends. The CDR3 is CASSYGGAFYEQYF. The DNA of the CDR3 is TGTGCCAGCAGTTACGGCGGGGCCTTCTACGAGCAGTACTTC.

This chain joins TRBV20-1 and TRBJ1-5; D is uncertain. The V gene's germline CDR1 is DFQATT and CDR2 SNEGSKA (reference sequence). V dropped 5 bases and J dropped 3 bases, with 11 bases sitting between them. The CDR3 covers 13 residues. CDR3 DNA sequence: TGCAGTGCTCGCCCTCAATTCAATCAGCCCCAGCATTTT. Translated: CSARPQFNQPQHF.

V is TRBV15 and J is TRBJ1-1; no clear D. CDR1 is LNHNV, CDR2 YYDKDF, per germline (reference sequence). V lost 0 bases, J lost 1 base, and 12 bases lay in between. This CDR3 contains 16 residues. CDR3 coding DNA: TGTGCCACCAGCAGAGACAGGCTTAAAACGAACACTGAAGCTTTCTTT. Translation: CATSRDRLKTNTEAFF.

The chain couples TRBV2 to TRBJ1-2; weak D call: TRBD1 (5 bases). V was shortened by 11 bases and J by 4 bases, with 14 bases between the two germline ends. The germline V gene encodes CDR1 SNHLY and CDR2 FYNNEI. There are 12 residues in the CDR3. Written as DNA, the CDR3 is TGTGCCTGGAGAACCGGGGCCTATGGCTACACCTTC. As protein: CAWRTGAYGYTF. Complete variable domain (other parts from reference TRBV2 and TRBJ1-2): EPEVTQTPSHQVTQMGQEVILRCVPISNHLYFYWYRQILGQKVEFLVSFYNNEISEKSEIFDDQFSVERPDGSNFTLKIRSTKLEDSAMYFCAWRTGAYGYTFGSGTRLTVV.

The chain links TRBV10-3 to TRBJ2-5; D is ambiguous. V lost 8 bases and J lost 1, with 8 bases in between. The CDR3 covers 12 residues. Germline V gene lookup returns CDR1 ENHRY and CDR2 SYGVKD. CDR3 sequence: CAIATGQETQYF. CDR3 bases: TGTGCCATCGCGACGGGCCAAGAGACCCAGTACTTC.

The chain joins TRBV25-1 to TRBJ2-5; possibly TRBD2 for D (6 bases). From germline, CDR1 is MGHDK and CDR2 SYGVNS. The length of the CDR3 is 16 residues. Trimming removed 4 bases at V and 5 bases at J, with 20 bases between. The CDR3 protein is CASSGTGVGERETQYF. CDR3 coding DNA: TGTGCCAGCAGTGGAACGGGAGTGGGAGAGCGTGAGACCCAGTACTTC.

Of note for this clonotype: Its ends do not fully match the called genes, so a read error is possible. This chain uses TRBV14 with TRBJ1-1, with a weak D call TRBD1 (6 bases). Germline CDR1 reads SGHDN; CDR2 reads FVKESK. This CDR3 spans 13 amino acids. In DNA form, the CDR3 reads TGTGCCAGCAGCGTCCTCAGGGGAACTGAAGCTCTCTTT. Translated, it gives CASSVLRGTEALF.

This clonotype was observed once. The chain links TRBV11-2 to TRBJ2-7; D may correspond to TRBD1 or TRBD2 (5 bases each). The CDR3 is made up of 18 amino acids. Germline loops: CDR1 SGHAT, CDR2 FQNNGV. V gave up 1 base and J gave up 0 bases, with 19 bases separating them. As DNA, the CDR3 is TGTGCCAGCAGCTTAGGGGGGTGGGGGTCGAAAAGCTCCTACGAGCAGTACTTC. It is translated as CASSLGGWGSKSSYEQYF.

This clonotype came up many times. This chain connects TRBV19 to TRBJ1-5; D might be TRBD1 (6 bases). V was pared by 7 bases and J by 5 bases, with 12 bases between. Germline V gives CDR1 LNHDA, CDR2 SQIVND (reference sequence). The CDR3 runs 13 residues. In DNA, the CDR3 is TGTGCCAGTACCCACAGGGACTATCAGCCCCAGCATTTT. Translation: CASTHRDYQPQHF.

In the case of this clonotype: The junction departs from the called germline gene at one end, perhaps through a read error. V gene TRBV15 combines with J gene TRBJ1-2; unclear D gene. CDR3 length: 12 amino acids. Looked up from germline, CDR1 is LNHNV and CDR2 is YYDKDF (reference sequence). The CDR3 loop reads CASSQQNYGYTF. The CDR3 coding sequence is TGTGCCAGCAGCCAGCAGAACTATGGCTACACCTTC.

In its sample, this clonotype was seen many times. The gene calls are TRBV25-1 and TRBJ2-7, with 8 bases identical to TRBD1. The CDR3 runs to 12 residues. CDR1 and CDR2 (germline): MGHDK, SYGVNS. The V and J ends lost 7 bases and 3 bases, in that order; junction bases with no gene match: 2. CDR3 in amino acids: CASKGTGYEQYF. DNA of the CDR3: TGTGCCAGCAAAGGGACAGGCTACGAGCAGTACTTC.

This chain uses TRBV2 with TRBJ1-2; D ambiguous. The CDR3 contains 14 residues. Trimming took off 5 bases at V and 5 bases at J, with 15 bases between the two ends. Germline loops: CDR1 SNHLY, CDR2 FYNNEI. Here the CDR3 reads CASSFDTVGYGYTF. The CDR3 bases are TGTGCCAGCAGTTTCGACACCGTCGGATATGGCTACACCTTC.